This TCR beta chain was identified in a study of blood T cell repertoires in COVID-19. Across the whole study: Donors in the United States, Italy and Spain gave samples during acute or convalescent COVID-19. T cells, B-cell-depleted T cells, or PBMCs supplied cDNA or gDNA.

Authors' methods: Reference gene primer amplification yielded estimated nucleated cell counts. Here immunoSEQ multiplex PCR was the method, and the copy in TCRdb shows in-frame clones only, minus some. V, J and clone size are those of that table, while D and trimming were read from the DNA. Of around 370,000 clones detected, 88% appear once; the ten largest clones hold 5.5% to 7.5%. V gave up 8 bases and J gave up 2 bases, with 15 bases separating them. The CDR3 is made up of 14 amino acids. Germline loops: CDR1 LNHDA, CDR2 SQIVND (reference sequence). Enrollment of patients from Seattle took place during active infection, with longitudinal follow-up.

The specimen was peripheral blood. The source is a woman in her seventies with COVID-19, enrolled during active disease. The genes are TRBV19 and TRBJ1-1, with a tentative D call TRBD1 (6 bases). The CDR3 coding sequence is TGTGCCAGTGATCCCCTCAGGGGAAACACTGAAGCTTTCTTT. It translates to CASDPLRGNTEAFF.